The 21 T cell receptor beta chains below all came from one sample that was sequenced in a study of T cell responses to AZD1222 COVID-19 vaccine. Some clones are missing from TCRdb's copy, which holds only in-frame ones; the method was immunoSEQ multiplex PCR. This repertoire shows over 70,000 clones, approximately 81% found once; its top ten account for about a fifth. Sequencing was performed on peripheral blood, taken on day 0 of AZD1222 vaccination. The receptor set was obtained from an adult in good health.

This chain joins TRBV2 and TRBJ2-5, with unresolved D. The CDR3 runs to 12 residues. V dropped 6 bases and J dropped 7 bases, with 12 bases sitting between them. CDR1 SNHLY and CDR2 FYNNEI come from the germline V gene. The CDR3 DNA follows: TGTGCCAGCAGGACCGAGTCGCGGACCCAGTACTTC. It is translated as CASRTESRTQYF.

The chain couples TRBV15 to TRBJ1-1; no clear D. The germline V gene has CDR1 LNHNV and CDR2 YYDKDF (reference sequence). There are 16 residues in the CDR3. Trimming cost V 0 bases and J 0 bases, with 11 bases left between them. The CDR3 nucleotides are TGTGCCACCAGCAGAGATTGGAGTACCTTGAACACTGAAGCTTTCTTT. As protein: CATSRDWSTLNTEAFF.

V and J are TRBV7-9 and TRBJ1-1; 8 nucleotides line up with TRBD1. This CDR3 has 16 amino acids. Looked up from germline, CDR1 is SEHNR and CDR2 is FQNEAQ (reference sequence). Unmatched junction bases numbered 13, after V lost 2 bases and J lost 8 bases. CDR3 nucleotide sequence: TGTGCCAGCAGCTTATACAGGGGGTCCTTCAACGTCGAAGCTTTCTTT. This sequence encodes CASSLYRGSFNVEAFF. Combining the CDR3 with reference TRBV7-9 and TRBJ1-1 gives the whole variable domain DTGVSQNPRHKITKRGQNVTFRCDPISEHNRLYWYRQTLGQGPEFLTYFQNEAQLEKSRLLSDRFSAERPKGSFSTLEIQRTEQGDSAMYLCASSLYRGSFNVEAFFGQGTRLTVV.

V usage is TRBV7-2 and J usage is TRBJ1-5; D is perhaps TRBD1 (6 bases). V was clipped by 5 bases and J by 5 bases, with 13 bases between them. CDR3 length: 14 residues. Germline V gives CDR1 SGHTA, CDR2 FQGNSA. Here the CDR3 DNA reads TGTGCCAGCAGCCCGGGGGGGGGCTATCAGCCCCAGCATTTT. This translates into CASSPGGGYQPQHF.

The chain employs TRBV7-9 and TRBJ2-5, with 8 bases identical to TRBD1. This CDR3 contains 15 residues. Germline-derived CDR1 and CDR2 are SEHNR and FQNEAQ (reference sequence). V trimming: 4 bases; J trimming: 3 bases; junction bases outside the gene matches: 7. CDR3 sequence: CASSSPDRGEETQYF. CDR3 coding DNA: TGTGCCAGCAGCTCTCCCGACAGGGGAGAAGAGACCCAGTACTTC.

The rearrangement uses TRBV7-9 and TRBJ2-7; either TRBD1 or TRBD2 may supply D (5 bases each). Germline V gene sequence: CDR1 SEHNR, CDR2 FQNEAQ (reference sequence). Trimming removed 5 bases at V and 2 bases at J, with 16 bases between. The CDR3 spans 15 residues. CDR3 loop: CASSRGGLTPYEQYF. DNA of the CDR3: TGTGCCAGCAGCCGGGGCGGCCTCACGCCCTACGAGCAGTACTTC.

The DNA for the CDR3 is TGTGCCAGCAGTCAAAACCCCGGACTAGCGGGAGGGCTATTCTCCTACGAGCAGTACTTC. Amino acid sequence: CASSQNPGLAGGLFSYEQYF. J is TRBJ2-7 and V is TRBV6-6, with 15 positions matching TRBD2. The CDR3 length is 20 residues. CDR1 MNHNY and CDR2 SVGAGI come from the germline V gene (reference sequence). With 5 bases clipped from V and 0 bases from J, the junction kept 14 bases outside the gene matches.

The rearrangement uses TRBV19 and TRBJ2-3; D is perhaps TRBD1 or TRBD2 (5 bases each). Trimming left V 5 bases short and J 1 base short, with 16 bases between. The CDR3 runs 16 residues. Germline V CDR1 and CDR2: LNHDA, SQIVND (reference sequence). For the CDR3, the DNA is TGTGCCAGTAGTCTCGAGGGGCGGGCGGGCACAGATACGCAGTATTTT. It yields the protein CASSLEGRAGTDTQYF.

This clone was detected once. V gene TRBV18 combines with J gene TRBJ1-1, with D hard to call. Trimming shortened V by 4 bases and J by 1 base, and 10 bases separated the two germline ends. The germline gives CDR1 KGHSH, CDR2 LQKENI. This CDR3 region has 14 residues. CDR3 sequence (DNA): TGTGCCAGCTCACTCGGGGTTGCGAACACTGAAGCTTTCTTT. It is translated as CASSLGVANTEAFF.

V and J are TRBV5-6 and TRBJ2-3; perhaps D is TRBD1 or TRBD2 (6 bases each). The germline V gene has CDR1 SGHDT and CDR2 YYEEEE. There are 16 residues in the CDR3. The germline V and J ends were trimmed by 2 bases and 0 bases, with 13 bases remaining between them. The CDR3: CASSFRTGTSTDTQYF. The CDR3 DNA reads TGTGCCAGCAGCTTCCGCACAGGGACTAGCACAGATACGCAGTATTTT. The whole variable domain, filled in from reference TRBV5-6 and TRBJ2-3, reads DAGVTQSPTHLIKTRGQQVTLRCSPKSGHDTVSWYQQALGQGPQFIFQYYEEEERQRGNFPDRFSGHQFPNYSSELNVNALLLGDSALYLCASSFRTGTSTDTQYFGPGTRLTVL.

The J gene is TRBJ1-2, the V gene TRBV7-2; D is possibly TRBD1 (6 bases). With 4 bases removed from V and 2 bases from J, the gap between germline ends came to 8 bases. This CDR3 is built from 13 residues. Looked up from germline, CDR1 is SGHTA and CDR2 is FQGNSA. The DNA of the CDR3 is TGTGCCAGCAGCTCCACAGGGAACTATGGCTACACCTTC. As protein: CASSSTGNYGYTF.

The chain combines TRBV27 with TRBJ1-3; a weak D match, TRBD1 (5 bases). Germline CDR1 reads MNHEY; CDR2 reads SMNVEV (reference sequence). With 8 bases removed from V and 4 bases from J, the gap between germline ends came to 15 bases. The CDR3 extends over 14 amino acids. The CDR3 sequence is CASAHGGVGNTIYF. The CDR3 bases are TGTGCCAGCGCCCACGGGGGGGTAGGAAACACCATATATTTT.

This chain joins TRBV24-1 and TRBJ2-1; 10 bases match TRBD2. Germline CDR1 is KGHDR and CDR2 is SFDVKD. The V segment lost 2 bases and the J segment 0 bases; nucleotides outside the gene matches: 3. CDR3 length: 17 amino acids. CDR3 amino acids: CATSDSASGSSYNEQFF. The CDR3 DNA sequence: TGTGCCACCAGTGATTCTGCTAGCGGGAGCTCCTACAATGAGCAGTTCTTC.

This chain's CDR3 is CASWTSGLYEQYF. In DNA form, the CDR3 reads TGTGCCAGCTGGACTAGCGGGCTCTACGAGCAGTACTTC. J is TRBJ2-7 and V is TRBV2, with 11 bases aligning to TRBD2. This CDR3 has 13 residues. V lost 8 bases, J lost 3 bases, and 3 bases stayed unmatched. The germline gives CDR1 SNHLY, CDR2 FYNNEI.

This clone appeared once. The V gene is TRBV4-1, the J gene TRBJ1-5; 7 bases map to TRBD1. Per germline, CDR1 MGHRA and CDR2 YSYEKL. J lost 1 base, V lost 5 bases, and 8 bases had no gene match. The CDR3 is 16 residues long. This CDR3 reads CASSIRGKESNQPQHF. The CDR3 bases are TGCGCCAGCAGCATCAGGGGGAAGGAGAGCAATCAGCCCCAGCATTTT.

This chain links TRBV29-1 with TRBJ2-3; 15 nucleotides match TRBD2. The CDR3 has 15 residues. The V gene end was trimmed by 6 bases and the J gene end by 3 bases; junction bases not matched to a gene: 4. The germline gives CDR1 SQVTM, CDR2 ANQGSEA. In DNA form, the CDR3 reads TGCAGCGTGGATGGACTAGCGGGAGGGACAGATACGCAGTATTTT. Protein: CSVDGLAGGTDTQYF.

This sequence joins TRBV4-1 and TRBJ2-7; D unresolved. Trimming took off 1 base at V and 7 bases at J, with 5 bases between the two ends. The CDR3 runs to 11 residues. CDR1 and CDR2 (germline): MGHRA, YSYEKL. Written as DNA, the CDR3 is TGCGCCAGCAGCCAAGGCTGGGAGCAGTACTTC. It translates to CASSQGWEQYF.

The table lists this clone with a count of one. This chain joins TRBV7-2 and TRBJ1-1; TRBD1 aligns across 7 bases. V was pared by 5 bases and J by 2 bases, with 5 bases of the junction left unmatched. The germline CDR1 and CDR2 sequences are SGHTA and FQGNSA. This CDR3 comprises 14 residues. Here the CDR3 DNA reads TGTGCCAGCAGCAAGGGGGCGGCAAACACTGAAGCTTTCTTT. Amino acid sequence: CASSKGAANTEAFF.

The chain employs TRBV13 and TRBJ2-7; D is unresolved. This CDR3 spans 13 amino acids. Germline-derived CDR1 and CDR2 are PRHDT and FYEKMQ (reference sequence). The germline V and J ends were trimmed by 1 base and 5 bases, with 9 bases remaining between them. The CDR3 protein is CASSLEAANEQYF. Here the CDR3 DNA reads TGTGCCAGCAGCTTAGAGGCGGCAAACGAGCAGTACTTC.

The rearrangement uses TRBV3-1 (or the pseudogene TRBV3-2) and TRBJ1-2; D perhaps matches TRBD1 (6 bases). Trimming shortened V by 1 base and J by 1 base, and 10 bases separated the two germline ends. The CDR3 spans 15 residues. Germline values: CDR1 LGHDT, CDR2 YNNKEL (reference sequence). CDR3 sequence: CASSQGPDSNYGYTF. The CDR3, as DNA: TGTGCCAGCAGCCAAGGTCCGGACAGTAACTATGGCTACACCTTC.

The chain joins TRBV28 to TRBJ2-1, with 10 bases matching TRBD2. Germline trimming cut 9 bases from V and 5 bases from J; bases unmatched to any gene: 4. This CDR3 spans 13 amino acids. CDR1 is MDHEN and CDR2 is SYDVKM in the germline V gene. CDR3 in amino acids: CASSGGHNNEQFF. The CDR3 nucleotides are TGTGCCAGTAGCGGGGGGCACAACAATGAGCAGTTCTTC.